Listed below are T cell receptor beta chains from one sample, sequenced in a study of blood T cell repertoires in COVID-19. Libraries were prepared by immunoSEQ multiplex PCR; TCRdb keeps only in-frame clonotypes and omits some of them. The sample holds under 300,000 clones, 80% to 90% seen once. Sequencing was performed on peripheral blood. These receptors came from a man aged 55 to 70 with acute or convalescent COVID-19. CDR3s include the opening cysteine and the closing phenylalanine or tryptophan. The D gene is left open where the match is weak. Size values are once, few and many counts, or a class for expanded clones, and some rows have none.

few,TRBJ1-2,15,.,TRBV6-6,TGTGCCAGCAGGGAAACCTACAGGGTTCTCTATGGCTACACCTTC,CASRETYRVLYGYTF
.,TRBJ2-5,16,.,TRBV7-9,TGTGCCAGCAGCCCCCCCGCAGGGGAGAGGCAAGAGACCCAGTACTTC,CASSPPAGERQETQYF
.,TRBJ1-2,14,.,TRBV30,TGTGCCTGGAGGAGACAGCTACTTAACTATGGCTACACCTTC,CAWRRQLLNYGYTF
once,TRBJ2-7,13,TRBD1,TRBV20-1,TGCAGTGCTAGTGCGACAGGGTACGACGAGCAGTACTTC,CSASATGYDEQYF
.,TRBJ2-7,17,TRBD2,TRBV11-2,TGTGCCAGCAGCTTAGTCACCGCCCCTAGCGGGAGAAACGAGCAGTACTTC,CASSLVTAPSGRNEQYF
.,TRBJ1-1,16,TRBD1,TRBV18,TGTGCCAGCTCACCACCGACGACAGGGGGCGTCACTGAAGCTTTCTTT,CASSPPTTGGVTEAFF
.,TRBJ1-3,15,TRBD1,TRBV5-4,TGTGCCAGCAGCTTCGACAGGGGCTCTGGAAACACCATATATTTT,CASSFDRGSGNTIYF
.,TRBJ2-7,14,.,TRBV11-1,TGTGCCAGCAGCTTAAGCCAGGGAGGCTACGAGCAGTACTTC,CASSLSQGGYEQYF
.,TRBJ2-2,15,TRBD2,TRBV5-1,TGCGCCAGCAGCTTAGGACTAGCGGGGACCGGGGAGCTGTTTTTT,CASSLGLAGTGELFF
.,TRBJ1-2,15,.,TRBV7-2,TGTGCCAGCAGTCGAGGGGGAGGGGAGGCCTATGGCTACACCTTC,CASSRGGGEAYGYTF
.,TRBJ2-2,16,.,TRBV4-2,TGTGCCAGCAGCCAAGATCCCAGGGGATTTACCGGGGAGCTGTTTTTT,CASSQDPRGFTGELFF
.,TRBJ2-7,15,TRBD2,TRBV6-2/TRBV6-3,TGTGCCAGCAGACCTCAAGCGGGGTACTCCTACGAGCAGTACTTC,CASRPQAGYSYEQYF
.,TRBJ2-7,16,TRBD2,TRBV5-5,TGTGCCAGCAGCTTGGCCCCTAGCGGGTCCATCTACGAGCAGTACTTC,CASSLAPSGSIYEQYF
few,TRBJ1-6,13,.,TRBV9,TGTGCCAGCAGCGTAGGGGAGGGTTCACCCCTCCACTTT,CASSVGEGSPLHF
.,TRBJ2-4,16,TRBD1,TRBV19,TGTGCCAGTAGTATACAAGGGGGCGTAGCCAAAAACATTCAGTACTTC,CASSIQGGVAKNIQYF
.,TRBJ2-7,14,.,TRBV10-3,TGTGCCATCAGTGGAGTAGCGAGAAGGGAAGAGCAGTACTTC,CAISGVARREEQYF
.,TRBJ2-1,14,TRBD2,TRBV28,TGTGCCAGCAGAAATAGCGGGAGGGGGAATGAGCAGTTCTTC,CASRNSGRGNEQFF
.,TRBJ2-3,17,.,TRBV7-8,TGTGCCAGCAGCTATTTCCGGGGTGACGACGGCACAGATACGCAGTATTTT,CASSYFRGDDGTDTQYF
.,TRBJ2-1,15,.,TRBV12-5,TGTGCTAGTGGTTTGGTAAATCTAGCGAAGAATGAGCAGTTCTTC,CASGLVNLAKNEQFF
once,TRBJ2-5,12,.,TRBV30,TGTGCCTGGAGTGTAGCGGAAGAGACCCAGTACTTC,CAWSVAEETQYF
.,TRBJ2-3,17,TRBD2,TRBV7-2,TGTGCCAGCAGCTTTAGACTCGCGGGAGGGAGCACAGATACGCAGTATTTT,CASSFRLAGGSTDTQYF
.,TRBJ2-5,14,.,TRBV19,TGTGCCAGTAGTCCCCGGGACAACCAAGAGACCCAGTACTTC,CASSPRDNQETQYF
once,TRBJ2-1,15,TRBD2,TRBV24-1,TGTGCCACCATGGCCCCACTAGCGGGCTACAATGAGCAGTTCTTC,CATMAPLAGYNEQFF
.,TRBJ2-3,18,.,TRBV13,TGTGCCAGCAGCCTGCCTCAGAAAGACCTAGCTAGCACAGATACGCAGTATTTT,CASSLPQKDLASTDTQYF
.,TRBJ1-1,14,.,TRBV7-2,TGTGCCAGCAGCTCCCTTGGCGGGGACACTGAAGCTTTCTTT,CASSSLGGDTEAFF
.,TRBJ2-1,16,TRBD2,TRBV4-2,TGTGCCAGCAGCCACCGGACTAGCGGGAATTTCAATGAGCAGTTCTTC,CASSHRTSGNFNEQFF
.,TRBJ2-1,17,TRBD2,TRBV19,TGTGCCAGTAGTACCCTCCAGCGGGAGCGCTCCTACAATGAGCAGTTCTTC,CASSTLQRERSYNEQFF
.,TRBJ1-1,13,TRBD1,TRBV6-5,TGTGCCAGTCTACCTACAAGACAGGGAAAAGCTTTCTTT,CASLPTRQGKAFF
.,TRBJ1-2,14,TRBD1,TRBV7-9,TGTGCCACCTCAGCTCAGGACAGGGGACATGGCTACACCTTC,CATSAQDRGHGYTF
.,TRBJ2-7,15,TRBD2,TRBV19,TGTGCCAGTAGTACCTCGGGACTAGCGGGAGTCGGGCAGTACTTC,CASSTSGLAGVGQYF